The present T cell receptor (beta chain) was sequenced within a study of blood T cells in healthy people across ages. Study findings and constraints: There was no known CMV status for donors, so expanded clonotype changes were possibly confounded. The diversity estimates, figures obtained from one million T cells, were considered underestimates.

As concerns this clonotype: Its antigen remains unidentified.

Researchers isolated at least 7 million PBMCs per sample. A minimum of 6 micrograms of total RNA was extracted per sample. It was with a sample-barcoded 5' primer and a J-beta primer mix that a second PCR of about 6 to 12 cycles was run. TCRdb re-analysed the 5' RACE reads in MiXCR, keeping a single row per CDR3 protein. The sample carries hundreds of thousands of distinct CDR3 sequences, just over 55% recorded once. The CDR3 spans 13 residues. The germline CDR1 and CDR2 sequences are SGHTA and FQGNSA. Between the trimmed V and J ends, which lost 7 bases and 11 bases, there was a span of 20 bases. This sequence joins TRBV7-2 and TRBJ1-2; D is possibly TRBD1 (5 bases). Sequenced: blood. The receptor comes from a man aged 40-49 years in good health. As DNA, the CDR3 is TGTGCCAGCACTACAACAGGATTTCGCAAGTACACCTTC. Protein: CASTTTGFRKYTF.